The 23 T cell receptor beta chains listed next were all sequenced from one sample in a study of T cell repertoires in cytomegalovirus infection. Their antigens remain unidentified. TCRdb re-analysed the reads in MiXCR, keeping a single row per CDR3 protein. This sample has 450,000 to 650,000 distinct CDR3 sequences; 40% occur once, and the top ten carry more than 40%. Sample: cultured PBMCs, taken from culture after CMV antigen stimulation. Every receptor here comes from a human donor in good health (CMV status not recorded). Some clones in this sample may be carry-over from other donors' samples.

This clonotype was seen a few times. The chain links TRBV12-3 or TRBV12-4 to TRBJ1-1; D uncertain. The CDR3 is 17 residues long. V was trimmed by 1 base and J by 0 bases, leaving 15 bases between them. For the CDR3, the DNA is TGTGCCAGCAGTTTAGAATTCCGTCGGGAATTGAACACTGAAGCTTTCTTT. This translates into CASSLEFRRELNTEAFF.

The table lists this clonotype with a few counts. The chain joins TRBV7-2 to TRBJ2-1; no firm D call. Germline assignment: CDR1 SGHTA and CDR2 FQGNSA. V lost 5 bases and J 0 bases, leaving 8 bases between the germline ends. The CDR3 is made up of 14 amino acids. The CDR3 DNA reads TGTGCCAGCAGCCCCCGGGTCTCCTACAATGAGCAGTTCTTC. Protein: CASSPRVSYNEQFF.

V is TRBV4-2 and J is TRBJ1-4, with D uncertain. Germline V lookup: CDR1 LGHNA, CDR2 YNFKEQ. V was shortened by 0 bases and J by 4 bases, with 9 bases between the two germline ends. This CDR3 contains 15 residues. In DNA, the CDR3 is TGTGCCAGCAGCCAAGATCGGGGTTTTAATGAAAAACTGTTTTTT. Translated, it gives CASSQDRGFNEKLFF.

The V call is TRBV4-1, the J call TRBJ2-7; perhaps TRBD2 as D (6 bases). The germline V gene encodes CDR1 MGHRA and CDR2 YSYEKL. This CDR3 spans 14 amino acids. V lost 2 bases, J lost 8 bases, and 16 bases lay in between. In DNA, the CDR3 is TGCGCCAGCAGCCAATCCCCTACGGGGGAAAAGCAGTACTTC. This sequence encodes CASSQSPTGEKQYF.

This clonotype has more than one count but fewer than ten. The genes are TRBV7-2 and TRBJ1-5; TRBD1 might be the D (5 bases). The V gene lost 1 base and the J gene lost 4 bases, with 14 bases spanning the gap. There are 16 residues in the CDR3. The germline V gene has CDR1 SGHTA and CDR2 FQGNSA. The CDR3 region is CASSLVGGKGNQPQHF. The CDR3 DNA is TGTGCCAGCAGCTTAGTAGGTGGTAAGGGGAATCAGCCCCAGCATTTT.

The V and J genes are TRBV11-2 and TRBJ1-1, with TRBD1 matching over 7 bases. Germline V gene sequence: CDR1 SGHAT, CDR2 FQNNGV. The CDR3 covers 15 residues. The V segment lost 5 bases and the J segment 4 bases; nucleotides outside the gene matches: 10. Written as DNA, the CDR3 is TGTGCCAGCAGCCCGCGGTCAGGGGGGCGCACTGAAGCTTTCTTT. Residues: CASSPRSGGRTEAFF.

This clonotype occurred a few times. The chain links TRBV11-2 to TRBJ2-2, with a tentative D call TRBD1 (5 bases). Germline-derived CDR1 and CDR2 are SGHAT and FQNNGV. With 5 bases removed from V and 1 base from J, the gap between germline ends came to 11 bases. This CDR3 is built from 15 residues. CDR3 residues: CASSPITGNTGELFF. CDR3 nucleotide sequence: TGTGCCAGCAGCCCAATCACAGGGAACACCGGGGAGCTGTTTTTT.

The chain has TRBV7-9 and TRBJ2-1; 11 positions match TRBD2. The germline CDR1 and CDR2 sequences are SEHNR and FQNEAQ (reference sequence). The V and J ends lost 4 bases and 5 bases, in that order; junction bases with no gene match: 10. This CDR3 comprises 17 residues. CDR3 sequence reads: CASSSRVAGGGHNEQFF. CDR3 in DNA: TGTGCCAGCAGCTCCCGTGTAGCGGGGGGGGGACACAATGAGCAGTTCTTC.

This clonotype was seen a few times. The gene calls are TRBV7-8 and TRBJ2-1; the match to TRBD2 covers 7 bases. Losses at the gene ends were 2 bases for V and 1 base for J; bases not matched to a gene: 5. The CDR3 covers 16 residues. Germline V gives CDR1 SGHVS, CDR2 FQNEAQ. CDR3 amino acids: CASSLKGGRSYNEQFF. CDR3 nucleotides: TGTGCCAGCAGCTTAAAAGGCGGGAGATCCTACAATGAGCAGTTCTTC.

The CDR3 spells CASSLDGGEAFF. The DNA of the CDR3 is TGTGCCAGCAGCCTCGACGGGGGCGAAGCTTTCTTT. V gene TRBV6-6 combines with J gene TRBJ1-1, with D tentatively TRBD1 (6 bases). Trimming stripped 6 bases from V and 8 bases from J, with 13 bases between. CDR3 length: 12 amino acids. Per the germline V gene, CDR1 is MNHNY and CDR2 is SVGAGI (reference sequence).

This clonotype was observed many times. The chain joins TRBV7-6 to TRBJ2-3; D may be TRBD1 (6 bases). Per germline, CDR1 SGHVS and CDR2 FNYEAQ. Trimming cost V 5 bases and J 0 bases, with 21 bases left between them. The CDR3 sequence is 18 residues long. This chain's CDR3 is CASSPRRRDTNSTDTQYF. DNA of the CDR3: TGTGCCAGCAGCCCCAGAAGACGGGACACCAATAGCACAGATACGCAGTATTTT.

This clonotype was picked up a small number of times. This chain uses TRBV5-4 with TRBJ2-2; D remains ambiguous. This CDR3 has 16 amino acids. V dropped 3 bases and J dropped 8 bases, with 20 bases sitting between them. Per germline, CDR1 SGHNT and CDR2 YYREEE (reference sequence). The CDR3 here is CASSYPVGPAPGELFF. Here the CDR3 DNA reads TGTGCCAGCAGCTACCCGGTTGGTCCGGCACCGGGGGAGCTGTTTTTT.

The chain uses TRBV12-3 or TRBV12-4 and TRBJ1-5; D is undetermined. The length of the CDR3 is 13 residues. Trimming pared 3 bases from V and 6 bases from J, leaving 9 bases between. The CDR3 DNA follows: TGTGCCAGCAGTTTGGTGGTGAGTCAGCCCCAGCATTTT. Protein sequence: CASSLVVSQPQHF.

This chain joins TRBV27 and TRBJ2-3; a possible D gene is TRBD2 (6 bases). Germline V lookup: CDR1 MNHEY, CDR2 SMNVEV (reference sequence). V was trimmed by 3 bases and J by 4 bases, leaving 11 bases between them. The CDR3 totals 14 residues. The CDR3 is CASSFPGEADTQYF. For the CDR3, the DNA is TGTGCCAGCAGTTTCCCGGGGGAGGCAGATACGCAGTATTTT.

The chain joins TRBV27 to TRBJ2-3; 8 positions match TRBD1. With 1 base clipped from V and 1 base from J, the junction kept 13 bases outside the gene matches. The CDR3 spans 19 residues. Per germline, CDR1 MNHEY and CDR2 SMNVEV (reference sequence). CDR3: CASSLYPQRQGWGTDTQYF. The CDR3 DNA follows: TGTGCCAGCAGTTTATACCCCCAGCGACAGGGGTGGGGCACAGATACGCAGTATTTT.

The genes are TRBV6-1 and TRBJ1-4; D is undetermined. This CDR3 has 16 amino acids. Germline CDR1 reads MNHNS; CDR2 reads SASEGT. The V end was cut by 0 bases, the J end by 0 bases, with 8 bases between. The CDR3 sequence is CASSEAWIATNEKLFF. Here the CDR3 DNA reads TGTGCCAGCAGTGAAGCGTGGATAGCAACTAATGAAAAACTGTTTTTT.

This chain connects TRBV7-2 to TRBJ1-4; 10 positions match TRBD1. V dropped 5 bases and J dropped 3; count of bases not matched to a gene: 3. This CDR3 has 15 amino acids. Germline V lookup: CDR1 SGHTA, CDR2 FQGNSA. CDR3 nucleotides: TGTGCCAGCAGCGCTGACAGGGGGCCTAATGAAAAACTGTTTTTT. Translated: CASSADRGPNEKLFF.

In this sample, this clonotype turned up a few times. The chain links TRBV28 to TRBJ1-5; tentatively, D is TRBD1 (6 bases). Trimming removed 5 bases at V and 4 bases at J, with 15 bases between. Germline values: CDR1 MDHEN, CDR2 SYDVKM. The CDR3 runs to 15 residues. CDR3 sequence reads: CASSPPPGANQPQHF. Here the CDR3 DNA reads TGTGCCAGCAGTCCCCCCCCAGGGGCGAATCAGCCCCAGCATTTT.

This chain links TRBV7-8 with TRBJ1-1; 9 positions match TRBD1. The length of the CDR3 is 13 residues. The V segment lost 3 bases and the J segment 8 bases; nucleotides outside the gene matches: 4. Germline CDR1 and CDR2: SGHVS and FQNEAQ. CDR3 loop: CASSFGTGREAFF. The CDR3 DNA reads as TGTGCCAGCAGCTTTGGGACAGGGAGAGAAGCTTTCTTT.

This chain's CDR3 is CATSFSAGGYNEQFF. DNA of the CDR3: TGTGCCACCAGCTTCTCAGCGGGGGGGTACAATGAGCAGTTCTTC. The V gene is TRBV6-2 or TRBV6-3, the J gene TRBJ2-1; 10 bases match TRBD2. This CDR3 spans 15 amino acids. Germline loops: CDR1 MNHEY, CDR2 SVGEGT. V trimming: 10 bases; J trimming: 4 bases; junction bases outside the gene matches: 10.

This chain uses TRBV28 with TRBJ2-3; 7 bases are a match to TRBD1. From germline, CDR1 is MDHEN and CDR2 SYDVKM. CDR3 size: 15 residues. Losses at the gene ends were 2 bases for V and 6 bases for J; bases not matched to a gene: 8. CDR3 DNA sequence: TGTGCCAGCAGTTTACCCCAGGGGGATATTGATACGCAGTATTTT. Its protein is CASSLPQGDIDTQYF.

In this sample, this clonotype turned up a few times. The CDR3 is CASSATRPTSGEETQYF. The CDR3 region has the DNA TGTGCCAGCAGCGCGACGCGCCCGACTAGCGGGGAAGAGACCCAGTACTTC. The chain couples TRBV27 to TRBJ2-5, with 11 bases lining up with TRBD2. Germline V gene sequence: CDR1 MNHEY, CDR2 SMNVEV (reference sequence). The V and J ends lost 6 bases and 3 bases, in that order; junction bases with no gene match: 12. CDR3 length: 17 amino acids.

The CDR3 DNA is TGTGCCAGCAGCTTAGTCGACAGGGCTGGCTACACCTTC. This codes for CASSLVDRAGYTF. The chain has TRBV7-2 and TRBJ1-2; 7 nucleotides align to TRBD1. This CDR3 region has 13 residues. Trimming at V came to 1 base and at J to 7 bases, leaving 3 bases not matched to a gene. Germline loops: CDR1 SGHTA, CDR2 FQGNSA.